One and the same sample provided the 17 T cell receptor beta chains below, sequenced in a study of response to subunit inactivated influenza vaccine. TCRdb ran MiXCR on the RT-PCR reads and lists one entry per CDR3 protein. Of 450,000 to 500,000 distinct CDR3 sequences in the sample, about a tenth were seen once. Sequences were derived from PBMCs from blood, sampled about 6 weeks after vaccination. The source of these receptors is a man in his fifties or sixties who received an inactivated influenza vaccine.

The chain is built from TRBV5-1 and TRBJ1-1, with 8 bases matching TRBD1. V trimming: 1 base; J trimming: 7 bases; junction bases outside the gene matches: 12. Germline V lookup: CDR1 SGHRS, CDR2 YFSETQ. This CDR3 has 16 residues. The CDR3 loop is CASSLWGTGIQDEAFF. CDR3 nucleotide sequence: TGCGCCAGCAGCTTGTGGGGGACAGGCATCCAAGATGAAGCTTTCTTT. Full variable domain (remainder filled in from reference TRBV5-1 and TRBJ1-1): KAGVTQTPRYLIKTRGQQVTLSCSPISGHRSVSWYQQTPGQGLQFLFEYFSETQRNKGNFPGRFSGRQFSNSRSEMNVSTLELGDSALYLCASSLWGTGIQDEAFFGQGTRLTVV.

The CDR3 DNA is TGTGCCATTCAGGAAAGCTCCTATAATTCACCCCTCCACTTT. It translates to CAIQESSYNSPLHF. This chain joins TRBV3-1 and TRBJ1-6; D gene ambiguous. The CDR3 loop spans 14 amino acids. Trimming removed 10 bases from V and 0 bases from J, with 10 bases in between. From germline, CDR1 is LGHDT and CDR2 YNNKEL (reference sequence). The entire variable domain, with the rest obtained from reference TRBV3-1 and TRBJ1-6, is as follows: DTAVSQTPKYLVTQMGNDKSIKCEQNLGHDTMYWYKQDSKKFLKIMFSYNNKELIINETVPNRFSPKSPDKAHLNLHINSLELGDSAVYFCAIQESSYNSPLHFGNGTRLTVT.

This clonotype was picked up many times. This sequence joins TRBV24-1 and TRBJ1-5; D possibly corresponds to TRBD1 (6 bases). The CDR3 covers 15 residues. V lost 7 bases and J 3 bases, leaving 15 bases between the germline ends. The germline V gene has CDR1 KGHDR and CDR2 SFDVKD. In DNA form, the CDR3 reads TGTGCCACCAGCCGATACGGGGGGCCCAATCAGCCCCAGCATTTT. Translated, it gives CATSRYGGPNQPQHF.

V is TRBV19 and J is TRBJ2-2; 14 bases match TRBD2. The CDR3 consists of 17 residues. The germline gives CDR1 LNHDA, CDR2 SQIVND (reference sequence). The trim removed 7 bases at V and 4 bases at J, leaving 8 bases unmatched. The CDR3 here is CASTPGLAGVSTGELFF. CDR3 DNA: TGTGCCAGTACCCCGGGACTAGCGGGAGTCAGCACCGGGGAGCTGTTTTTT.

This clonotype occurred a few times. The CDR3 spells CASSLNQDRANVLTF. CDR3 nucleotide sequence: TGTGCCAGCAGCCTTAACCAGGATAGGGCCAACGTCCTGACTTTC. The chain couples TRBV14 to TRBJ2-6; no clear D gene. Germline assignment: CDR1 SGHDN and CDR2 FVKESK. Trimming pared 4 bases from V and 5 bases from J, leaving 12 bases between. The CDR3 consists of 15 residues.

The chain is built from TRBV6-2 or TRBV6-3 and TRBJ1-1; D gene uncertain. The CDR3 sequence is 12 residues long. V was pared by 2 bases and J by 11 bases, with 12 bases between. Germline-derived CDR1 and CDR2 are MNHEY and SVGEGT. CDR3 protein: CASSYTNFGAFF. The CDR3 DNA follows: TGTGCCAGCAGTTACACCAATTTCGGGGCTTTCTTT.

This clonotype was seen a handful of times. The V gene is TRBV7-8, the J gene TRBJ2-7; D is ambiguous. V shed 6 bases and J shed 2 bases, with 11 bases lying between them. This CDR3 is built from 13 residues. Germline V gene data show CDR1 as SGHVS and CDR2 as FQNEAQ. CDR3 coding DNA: TGTGCCAGCAGTTTGGACGACCCCTACGAGCAGTACTTC. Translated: CASSLDDPYEQYF.

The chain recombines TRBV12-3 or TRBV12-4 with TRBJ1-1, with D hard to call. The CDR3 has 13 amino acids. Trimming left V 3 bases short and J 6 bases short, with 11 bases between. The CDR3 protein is CASSLAWVAEAFF. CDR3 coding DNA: TGTGCCAGCAGTTTGGCTTGGGTCGCTGAAGCTTTCTTT.

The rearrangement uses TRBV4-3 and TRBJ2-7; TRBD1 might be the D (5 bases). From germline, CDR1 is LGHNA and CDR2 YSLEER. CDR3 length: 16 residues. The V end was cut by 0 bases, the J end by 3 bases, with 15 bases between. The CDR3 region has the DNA TGCGCCAGCAGCCAAGAGGTCCGACAGAGTCACTACGAGCAGTACTTC. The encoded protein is CASSQEVRQSHYEQYF.

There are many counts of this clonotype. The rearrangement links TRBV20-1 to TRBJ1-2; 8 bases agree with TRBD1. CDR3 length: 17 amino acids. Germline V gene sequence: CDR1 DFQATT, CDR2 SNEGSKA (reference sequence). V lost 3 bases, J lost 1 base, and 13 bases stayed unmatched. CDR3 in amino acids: CSASPGQGRSYNYGYTF. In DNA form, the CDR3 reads TGCAGTGCTAGCCCCGGACAGGGCCGCTCTTATAACTATGGCTACACCTTC.

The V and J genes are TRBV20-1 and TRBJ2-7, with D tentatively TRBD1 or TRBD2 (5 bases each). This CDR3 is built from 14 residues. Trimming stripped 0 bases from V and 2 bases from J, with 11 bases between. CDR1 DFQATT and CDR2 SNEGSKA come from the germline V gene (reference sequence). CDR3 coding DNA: TGCAGTGCTAGAGAGCCAGGGAGAGCCTACGAGCAGTACTTC. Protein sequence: CSAREPGRAYEQYF.

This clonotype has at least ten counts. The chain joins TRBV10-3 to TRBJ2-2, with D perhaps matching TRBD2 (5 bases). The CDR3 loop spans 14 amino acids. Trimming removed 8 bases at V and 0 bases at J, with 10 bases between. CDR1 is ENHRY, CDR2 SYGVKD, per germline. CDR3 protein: CAILAGSNTGELFF. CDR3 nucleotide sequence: TGTGCCATCCTTGCGGGCTCGAACACCGGGGAGCTGTTTTTT.

The CDR3 sequence is CASSTTGTGLGETQYF. In DNA, the CDR3 is TGTGCCAGCAGTACAACCGGGACAGGGCTTGGTGAGACCCAGTACTTC. V and J are TRBV27 and TRBJ2-5, with 9 bases fitting TRBD1. Germline V lookup: CDR1 MNHEY, CDR2 SMNVEV (reference sequence). The CDR3 spans 16 residues. Trimming removed 5 bases from V and 5 bases from J; junction bases left unmatched: 12.

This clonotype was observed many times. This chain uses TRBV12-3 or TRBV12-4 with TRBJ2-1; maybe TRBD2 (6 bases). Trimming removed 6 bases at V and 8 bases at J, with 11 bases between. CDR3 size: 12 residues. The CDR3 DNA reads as TGTGCCAGCAGCTTGGGAGGCCATGAGCAGTTCTTC. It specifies CASSLGGHEQFF.

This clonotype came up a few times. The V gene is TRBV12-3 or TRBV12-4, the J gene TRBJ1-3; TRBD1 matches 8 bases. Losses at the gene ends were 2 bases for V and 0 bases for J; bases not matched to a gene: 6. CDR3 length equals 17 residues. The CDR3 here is CASSLWGTGYSGNTIYF. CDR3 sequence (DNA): TGTGCCAGCAGTTTATGGGGGACAGGCTACTCTGGAAACACCATATATTTT.

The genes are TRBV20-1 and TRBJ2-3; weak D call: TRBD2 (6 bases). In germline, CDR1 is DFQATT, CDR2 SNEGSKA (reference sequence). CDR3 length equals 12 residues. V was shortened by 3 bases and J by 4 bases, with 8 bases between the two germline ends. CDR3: CSASGSADTQYF. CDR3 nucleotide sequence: TGCAGTGCTAGCGGGAGTGCAGATACGCAGTATTTT.

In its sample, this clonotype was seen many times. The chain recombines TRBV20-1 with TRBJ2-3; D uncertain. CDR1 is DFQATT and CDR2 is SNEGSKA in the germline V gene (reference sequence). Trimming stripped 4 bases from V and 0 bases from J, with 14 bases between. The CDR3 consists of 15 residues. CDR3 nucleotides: TGCAGTGCTACGAGACTGGGATTAAGCACAGATACGCAGTATTTT. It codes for CSATRLGLSTDTQYF.